These 28 T cell receptor beta chains were all obtained from the same sample, sequenced in a study of shared clonotypes between healthy human individuals. Sequenced by immunoSEQ multiplex PCR; TCRdb stores in-frame clones only, minus some. This sample has about 1.4 million clones, with around 97% found just once. Material for sequencing was naive CD4+ T cells sorted from blood. Subset in this sample: CD45RA+ positively selected. The receptor set was obtained from a man aged 30 to 45 in good health.

This clone was seen only once. The rearrangement links TRBV9 to TRBJ2-2, with D possibly being TRBD1 or TRBD2 (5 bases each). Germline loops: CDR1 SGDLS, CDR2 YYNGEE. V was shortened by 0 bases and J by 7 bases, with 13 bases between the two germline ends. This CDR3 region has 15 residues. Here the CDR3 reads CASSVARESVGELFF. The CDR3 nucleotides read TGTGCCAGCAGCGTAGCCAGGGAGTCTGTCGGGGAGCTGTTTTTT.

The chain has TRBV7-2 and TRBJ2-7; 8 bases match TRBD2. From germline, CDR1 is SGHTA and CDR2 FQGNSA. The V segment lost 1 base and the J segment 0 bases; nucleotides outside the gene matches: 14. CDR3 length equals 19 residues. The CDR3 sequence is CASSLERPLGGRFSYEQYF. DNA for the CDR3: TGTGCCAGCAGCTTAGAGCGCCCGCTTGGCGGGAGGTTCTCCTACGAGCAGTACTTC.

This chain connects TRBV4-3 to TRBJ1-5, with D hard to call. CDR1 LGHNA and CDR2 YSLEER come from the germline V gene. Trimming left V 0 bases short and J 3 bases short, with 9 bases between. This CDR3 spans 15 amino acids. CDR3 protein: CASSQDRRLNQPQHF. The CDR3 DNA sequence: TGCGCCAGCAGCCAAGATCGCAGGCTCAATCAGCCCCAGCATTTT.

The chain joins TRBV5-5 to TRBJ1-3; no clear D. This CDR3 spans 13 amino acids. The V and J ends lost 0 bases and 6 bases respectively, with 7 bases between them. Germline V gives CDR1 SGHKS, CDR2 YYEKEE (reference sequence). Written as DNA, the CDR3 is TGTGCCAGCAGCTTGGGACCATTAAACACCATATATTTT. Residues: CASSLGPLNTIYF.

V usage is TRBV29-1 and J usage is TRBJ2-7; 7 bases are a match to TRBD2. CDR3 length: 12 residues. Looked up from germline, CDR1 is SQVTM and CDR2 is ANQGSEA. The junction had 2 bases not matched to a gene; V was cut back by 3 bases and J by 3 bases. CDR3 DNA sequence: TGCAGCGTTGAGGTAGCGGGCTACGAGCAGTACTTC. It is translated as CSVEVAGYEQYF.

The V call is TRBV28, the J call TRBJ2-7; possibly TRBD1 for D (5 bases). V shed 6 bases and J shed 3 bases, with 12 bases lying between them. Germline V CDR1 and CDR2: MDHEN, SYDVKM. CDR3 length: 13 amino acids. In DNA form, the CDR3 reads TGTGCCAGCAGGGTGCCCCAGGGCTACGAGCAGTACTTC. Its protein is CASRVPQGYEQYF.

The gene calls are TRBV28 and TRBJ2-7; no definite D call. Germline lookup yields CDR1 MDHEN and CDR2 SYDVKM. This CDR3 region has 13 residues. With 9 bases removed from V and 2 bases from J, the gap between germline ends came to 14 bases. CDR3 nucleotide sequence: TGTGCCAGTCTCCGGCGGCAAACCTACGAGCAGTACTTC. Residues: CASLRRQTYEQYF.

The rearrangement joins TRBV28 to TRBJ1-5; D is unclear. Trimming pared 6 bases from V and 11 bases from J, leaving 20 bases between. This CDR3 is 14 amino acids long. The V gene's germline CDR1 is MDHEN and CDR2 SYDVKM. The CDR3, as DNA: TGTGCCAGCAGGCGGGTCACAGTAGAATTGGCCCAGCATTTT. This translates into CASRRVTVELAQHF.

This clone was seen a single time. This chain connects TRBV7-6 to TRBJ2-7; TRBD2 aligns across 7 bases. This CDR3 comprises 18 residues. The ends lost 1 base at V and 4 bases at J; junction bases unmatched: 16. Looked up from germline, CDR1 is SGHVS and CDR2 is FNYEAQ. DNA for the CDR3: TGTGCCAGCAGCTTAGGGGTCGGTGGGGCGGGAGTAAGATACGAGCAGTACTTC. It codes for CASSLGVGGAGVRYEQYF.

This clone was observed once. CDR3 protein: CASSPVSPSYEQYF. CDR3 coding DNA: TGTGCCAGCTCCCCCGTAAGCCCTTCCTACGAGCAGTACTTC. The V call is TRBV18, the J call TRBJ2-7; no clear D gene. Germline V gene data show CDR1 as KGHSH and CDR2 as LQKENI. Trimming removed 6 bases at V and 1 base at J, with 13 bases between. The CDR3 loop spans 14 amino acids.

The chain combines TRBV28 with TRBJ1-5, with TRBD1 identical over 7 bases. With 5 bases clipped from V and 0 bases from J, the junction kept 10 bases outside the gene matches. The germline CDR1 and CDR2 sequences are MDHEN and SYDVKM. The length of the CDR3 is 17 residues. DNA of the CDR3: TGTGCCAGCAGTGTGGCTGGGGGACAGCCTAGCAATCAGCCCCAGCATTTT. Protein product: CASSVAGGQPSNQPQHF.

The genes are TRBV11-3 and TRBJ2-3; 10 bases agree with TRBD2. This CDR3 comprises 15 residues. Trimming took 5 bases from V and 7 from J; bases not matched to a gene: 9. Germline V gene sequence: CDR1 SGHNT, CDR2 YENEEA. CDR3 nucleotide sequence: TGTGCCAGCAGCCTTACGGGACTAGCGACGAATACGCAGTATTTT. The encoded protein is CASSLTGLATNTQYF.

This clone occurred once. The same CDR3 can be traced to other DNA sequences in this sample. The CDR3 bases are TGCGCCAGCAGCTCGGGACTAGCGGGAGGGTACAATGAGCAGTTCTTC. Its translation is CASSSGLAGGYNEQFF. This chain joins TRBV5-1 and TRBJ2-1; 16 positions agree with TRBD2. The CDR3 spans 16 residues. V trimming: 3 bases; J trimming: 4 bases; junction bases outside the gene matches: 1. Germline loops: CDR1 SGHRS, CDR2 YFSETQ.

This clone was observed once. Within the sample, other DNA sequences also encode this same CDR3. V and J are TRBV6-1 and TRBJ2-7; the match to TRBD1 covers 7 bases. CDR1 MNHNS and CDR2 SASEGT come from the germline V gene. The trim removed 4 bases at V and 3 bases at J, leaving 6 bases unmatched. The CDR3 contains 14 residues. CDR3 in amino acids: CASSASRQGYEQYF. CDR3 DNA: TGTGCCAGCAGTGCCAGTCGACAGGGCTACGAGCAGTACTTC.

J is TRBJ2-3 and V is TRBV2; D uncertain. V lost 7 bases and J lost 1, with 6 bases in between. The CDR3 covers 12 residues. Germline V gene lookup returns CDR1 SNHLY and CDR2 FYNNEI. The CDR3 loop is CASTGGTDTQYF. CDR3 coding DNA: TGTGCCAGCACGGGCGGCACAGATACGCAGTATTTT.

This rearrangement joins TRBV30 to TRBJ2-7; TRBD2 matches at 7 bases. Germline V CDR1 and CDR2: GTSNPN, SVGIG (reference sequence). CDR3 size: 14 residues. V lost 4 bases and J lost 4; bases outside the gene matches: 10. The CDR3 loop reads CAWTTRGVPYEQYF. CDR3 bases: TGTGCCTGGACCACTCGGGGGGTTCCTTACGAGCAGTACTTC.

The chain is built from TRBV27 and TRBJ2-4; maybe TRBD2 (6 bases). V gave up 8 bases and J gave up 0 bases, with 8 bases separating them. Germline values: CDR1 MNHEY, CDR2 SMNVEV (reference sequence). The CDR3 loop spans 13 amino acids. In DNA form, the CDR3 reads TGTGCCAGCGGAGGGCTAGCCAAAAACATTCAGTACTTC. Amino acids: CASGGLAKNIQYF.

This chain joins TRBV2 and TRBJ2-7; perhaps TRBD2 as D (5 bases). The germline CDR1 and CDR2 sequences are SNHLY and FYNNEI. The V and J ends lost 3 bases and 6 bases respectively, with 18 bases between them. The CDR3 has 15 amino acids. The CDR3 here is CASSDRAARRGEQYF. DNA of the CDR3: TGTGCCAGCAGTGATAGGGCAGCCCGACGGGGCGAGCAGTACTTC.

The chain couples TRBV4-3 to TRBJ2-7; TRBD1 aligns across 7 bases. V dropped 2 bases and J dropped 4; count of bases not matched to a gene: 8. Germline values: CDR1 LGHNA, CDR2 YSLEER. The CDR3 loop spans 15 amino acids. The CDR3 spells CASSQSLGTAYEQYF. In DNA, the CDR3 is TGCGCCAGCAGCCAATCACTAGGGACAGCGTACGAGCAGTACTTC.

J is TRBJ2-7 and V is TRBV18; possible D gene TRBD1, 5 bases. Germline V gives CDR1 KGHSH, CDR2 LQKENI. CDR3 size: 16 residues. V lost 4 bases and J lost 1, with 17 bases in between. Here the CDR3 reads CASSLESGIPSYEQYF. Here the CDR3 DNA reads TGTGCCAGCTCACTGGAGTCAGGGATCCCATCCTACGAGCAGTACTTC.

The CDR3 nucleotides are TGCGCCAGCAGCTTGAGTAGGACAGGGGATCCCGGGGAGCTGTTTTTT. Translated: CASSLSRTGDPGELFF. The genes are TRBV5-1 and TRBJ2-2, with TRBD1 identical over 9 bases. V shed 1 base and J 6 bases; nucleotides not matched to a gene: 7. From germline, CDR1 is SGHRS and CDR2 YFSETQ. The CDR3 contains 16 residues.

The chain joins TRBV7-2 to TRBJ2-1; 7 bases are a match to TRBD2. Germline V gives CDR1 SGHTA, CDR2 FQGNSA. With V trimmed by 5 bases and J by 7 bases, 5 bases remained unmatched. The CDR3 loop spans 13 amino acids. For the CDR3, the DNA is TGTGCCAGCAGCCGACAGCGGGATAATGAGCAGTTCTTC. Translating gives CASSRQRDNEQFF.

The chain recombines TRBV28 with TRBJ2-7; 7 bases align to TRBD1. The germline V gene encodes CDR1 MDHEN and CDR2 SYDVKM. After removal of 4 bases from V and 7 bases from J, the junction contained 10 bases not matched to a gene. CDR3 size: 14 residues. The CDR3 loop reads CASSSDRVRREQYF. CDR3 DNA: TGTGCCAGCAGTTCCGACAGGGTCCGGAGGGAGCAGTACTTC. Filled out from reference TRBV28 and TRBJ2-7, the complete variable domain reads DVKVTQSSRYLVKRTGEKVFLECVQDMDHENMFWYRQDPGLGLRLIYFSYDVKMKEKGDIPEGYSVSREKKERFSLILESASTNQTSMYLCASSSDRVRREQYFGPGTRLTVT.

CDR3 bases: TGTGCCAGCAGCTTAGGGGGGTTCGGGTCGTACACTGAAGCTTTCTTT. Translation: CASSLGGFGSYTEAFF. This chain connects TRBV13 to TRBJ1-1; D gene uncertain. The CDR3 is 16 amino acids. Germline lookup yields CDR1 PRHDT and CDR2 FYEKMQ (reference sequence). With 0 bases removed from V and 3 bases from J, the gap between germline ends came to 14 bases.

The V and J genes are TRBV2 and TRBJ1-4; TRBD1 matches at 8 bases. The V and J ends lost 3 bases and 8 bases, in that order; junction bases with no gene match: 8. The germline V gene has CDR1 SNHLY and CDR2 FYNNEI. The CDR3 runs 15 residues. CDR3 residues: CASSDDRGGFEKLFF. DNA of the CDR3: TGTGCCAGCAGTGATGACAGGGGTGGTTTCGAAAAACTGTTTTTT.

The CDR3 protein is CASSYSALGTDTQYF. In DNA, the CDR3 is TGTGCCAGCAGTTACTCGGCCCTGGGCACAGATACGCAGTATTTT. The V and J genes are TRBV6-5 and TRBJ2-3, with D unclear. Trimming shortened V by 0 bases and J by 1 base, and 8 bases separated the two germline ends. Germline lookup yields CDR1 MNHEY and CDR2 SVGAGI. There are 15 residues in the CDR3.

This chain links TRBV28 with TRBJ2-7, with 8 nucleotides matching TRBD2. The germline V gene encodes CDR1 MDHEN and CDR2 SYDVKM. V gave up 3 bases and J gave up 9 bases; unmatched junction bases: 13. The CDR3 contains 15 residues. The CDR3 DNA reads TGTGCCAGCAGTTTTGTAAGCGGGAGCTTTGGGCGGCAGTACTTC. Translation: CASSFVSGSFGRQYF.

This clone was seen a single time. CDR3 sequence: CASSYGRGGSYEQYF. The CDR3 region has the DNA TGTGCCAGCAGTTACGGACGGGGAGGCTCCTACGAGCAGTACTTC. V is TRBV6-5 and J is TRBJ2-7; tentative D call: TRBD2 (6 bases). Germline V gene data show CDR1 as MNHEY and CDR2 as SVGAGI. The CDR3 length is 15 residues. V was trimmed by 2 bases and J by 0 bases, leaving 11 bases between them.